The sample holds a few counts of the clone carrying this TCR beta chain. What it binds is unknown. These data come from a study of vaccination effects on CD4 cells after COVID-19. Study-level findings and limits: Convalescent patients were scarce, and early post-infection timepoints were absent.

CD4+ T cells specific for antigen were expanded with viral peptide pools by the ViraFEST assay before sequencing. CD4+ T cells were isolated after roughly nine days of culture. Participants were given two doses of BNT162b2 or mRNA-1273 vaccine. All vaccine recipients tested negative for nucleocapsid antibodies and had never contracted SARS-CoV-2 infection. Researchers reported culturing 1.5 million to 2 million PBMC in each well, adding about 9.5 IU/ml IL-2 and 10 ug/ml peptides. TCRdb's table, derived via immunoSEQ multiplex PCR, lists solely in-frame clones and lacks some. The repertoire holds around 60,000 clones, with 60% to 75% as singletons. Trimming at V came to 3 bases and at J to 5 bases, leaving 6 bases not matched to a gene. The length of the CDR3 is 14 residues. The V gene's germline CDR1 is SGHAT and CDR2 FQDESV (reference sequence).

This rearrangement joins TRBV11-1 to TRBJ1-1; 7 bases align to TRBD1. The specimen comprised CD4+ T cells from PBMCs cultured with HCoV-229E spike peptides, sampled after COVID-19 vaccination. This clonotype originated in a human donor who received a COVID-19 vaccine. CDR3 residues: CASSFSFRGTEAFF. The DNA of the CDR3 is TGTGCCAGCAGCTTCTCCTTCAGGGGGACTGAAGCTTTCTTT.